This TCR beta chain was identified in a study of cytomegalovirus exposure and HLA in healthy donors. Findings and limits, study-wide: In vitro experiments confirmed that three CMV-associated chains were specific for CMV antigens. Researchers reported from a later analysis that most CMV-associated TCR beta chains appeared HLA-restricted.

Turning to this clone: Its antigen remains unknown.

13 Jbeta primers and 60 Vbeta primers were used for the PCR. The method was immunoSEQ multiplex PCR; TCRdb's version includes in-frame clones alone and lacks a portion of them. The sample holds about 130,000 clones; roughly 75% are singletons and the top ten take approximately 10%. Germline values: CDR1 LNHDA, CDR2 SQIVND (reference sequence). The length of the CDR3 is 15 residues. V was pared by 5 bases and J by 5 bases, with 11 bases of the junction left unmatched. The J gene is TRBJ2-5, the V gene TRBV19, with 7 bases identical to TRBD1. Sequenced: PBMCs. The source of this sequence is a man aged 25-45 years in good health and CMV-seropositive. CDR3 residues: CASSAPDRVRETQYF. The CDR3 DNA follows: TGTGCCAGTAGTGCCCCAGACAGGGTGCGGGAGACCCAGTACTTC.